The next 13 T cell receptor beta chains were all read from a single sample in a study of blood T cell repertoires in COVID-19. Method: immunoSEQ multiplex PCR; TCRdb's copy keeps in-frame clones and lacks some. This sample carries around 64,000 clones, 80% to 90% of them seen once, and the ten largest clones take 1.5% to 2.5%. Sequences were obtained from peripheral blood. The receptor source for this set is a man aged 25-40 years with acute or convalescent COVID-19.

V usage is TRBV5-6 and J usage is TRBJ1-2; D gene ambiguous. Deletions cut 3 bases from V and 1 base from J, with 13 bases between. The CDR3 contains 15 residues. CDR1 and CDR2 (germline): SGHDT, YYEEEE. The CDR3 nucleotides are TGTGCCAGCAGCTCCCCCGGGGTCTTTAACTATGGCTACACCTTC. Its translation is CASSSPGVFNYGYTF.

V is TRBV4-1 and J is TRBJ2-2; 9 bases fit TRBD1. Germline trimming cut 2 bases from V and 7 bases from J; bases unmatched to any gene: 8. The CDR3 covers 16 residues. From germline, CDR1 is MGHRA and CDR2 YSYEKL. CDR3 in amino acids: CASSQTRDRAVGELFF. In DNA, the CDR3 is TGCGCCAGCAGCCAAACCCGGGACAGGGCAGTCGGGGAGCTGTTTTTT.

The chain links TRBV18 to TRBJ1-1, with 7 bases matching TRBD1. V was pared by 6 bases and J by 5 bases, with 9 bases of the junction left unmatched. CDR1 is KGHSH, CDR2 LQKENI, per germline. The CDR3 runs to 14 residues. CDR3 protein: CASSLRQGETEAFF. The CDR3 DNA sequence: TGTGCCAGCTCCCTCAGACAGGGCGAGACTGAAGCTTTCTTT. The full variable domain, completed using reference TRBV18 and TRBJ1-1, is NAGVMQNPRHLVRRRGQEARLRCSPMKGHSHVYWYRQLPEEGLKFMVYLQKENIIDESGMPKERFSAEFPKEGPSILRIQQVVRGDSAAYFCASSLRQGETEAFFGQGTRLTVV.

V usage is TRBV18 and J usage is TRBJ1-2; D call uncertain. This CDR3 is built from 15 residues. Germline V gene sequence: CDR1 KGHSH, CDR2 LQKENI. V gave up 4 bases and J gave up 4 bases, with 16 bases separating them. This CDR3 reads CASSHVQANIYGYTF. The CDR3 coding sequence is TGTGCCAGCTCACATGTCCAGGCGAACATCTATGGCTACACCTTC.

This chain joins TRBV5-4 and TRBJ1-2; tentatively, D is TRBD1 (5 bases). V gave up 2 bases and J gave up 4 bases, with 12 bases separating them. The CDR3 runs 14 residues. The germline V gene has CDR1 SGHNT and CDR2 YYREEE (reference sequence). The CDR3 spells CASSFPTESYGYTF. In DNA form, the CDR3 reads TGTGCCAGCAGCTTTCCGACAGAGAGCTATGGCTACACCTTC.

The CDR3 sequence: CASSEALYEQYV. CDR3 sequence (DNA): TGTGCCAGCAGTGAAGCACTTTACGAGCAGTACGTC. J is TRBJ2-7 and V is TRBV2; D is unclear. Trimming took 0 bases from V and 4 from J, leaving 4 bases between them. The V gene's germline CDR1 is SNHLY and CDR2 FYNNEI. The CDR3 totals 12 residues.

To note about this clone: The sample holds other DNA sequences that translate to the same CDR3. The CDR3 DNA follows: TGCGCCAGCAGCTCCCAGGGCACAGATACGCAGTATTTT. It encodes CASSSQGTDTQYF. The chain links TRBV5-1 to TRBJ2-3; D is unresolved. This CDR3 has 13 amino acids. From germline, CDR1 is SGHRS and CDR2 YFSETQ. V lost 3 bases, J lost 1 base, and 6 bases lay in between.

This chain joins TRBV4-1 and TRBJ1-6; 9 bases align to TRBD1. Losses at the gene ends were 4 bases for V and 9 bases for J; bases not matched to a gene: 7. Germline V gene lookup returns CDR1 MGHRA and CDR2 YSYEKL. The CDR3 consists of 15 residues. The CDR3 loop reads CASSPRQGVFSPLHF. CDR3 nucleotides: TGCGCCAGCAGCCCTCGACAGGGGGTATTTTCACCCCTCCACTTT.

The gene calls are TRBV6-5 and TRBJ1-2, with TRBD1 matching over 7 bases. Trimming cost V 2 bases and J 6 bases; bases outside gene matches: 9. The CDR3 has 15 residues. Per the germline V gene, CDR1 is MNHEY and CDR2 is SVGAGI. CDR3 sequence reads: CASSYRAGQVDGYTF. CDR3 DNA: TGTGCCAGCAGTTACCGGGCCGGACAGGTGGATGGCTACACCTTC.

The chain links TRBV5-1 to TRBJ1-2; 8 bases agree with TRBD1. This CDR3 region has 15 residues. Trimming cost V 3 bases and J 4 bases; bases outside gene matches: 8. Germline-derived CDR1 and CDR2 are SGHRS and YFSETQ. In DNA, the CDR3 is TGCGCCAGCAGCTGGGACAGGCCGTTGGGCTATGGCTACACCTTC. Translated, it gives CASSWDRPLGYGYTF.

The chain is built from TRBV6-5 and TRBJ1-1; weak D call: TRBD1 (5 bases). This CDR3 comprises 13 residues. The V end was cut by 8 bases, the J end by 3 bases, with 13 bases between. Germline values: CDR1 MNHEY, CDR2 SVGAGI. The CDR3 DNA reads TGTGCCAGCTCCTGGGGCCCTCACACTGAAGCTTTCTTT. Amino acid sequence: CASSWGPHTEAFF.

This clone turned up a few times. The V and J genes are TRBV2 and TRBJ1-5; 8 nucleotides align to TRBD1. The CDR3 totals 18 residues. V shed 6 bases and J 2 bases; nucleotides not matched to a gene: 15. Per germline, CDR1 SNHLY and CDR2 FYNNEI. As DNA, the CDR3 is TGTGCCAGCAGGAAACAACCTGACAGGGGAATGGGCAATCAGCCCCAGCATTTT. The encoded protein is CASRKQPDRGMGNQPQHF.

The chain couples TRBV19 to TRBJ1-4; 8 bases fit TRBD1. With 7 bases clipped from V and 3 bases from J, the junction kept 7 bases outside the gene matches. The length of the CDR3 is 15 residues. Looked up from germline, CDR1 is LNHDA and CDR2 is SQIVND (reference sequence). DNA for the CDR3: TGTGCCAGTAAAACACAGGGGGTCGCTAATGAAAAACTGTTTTTT. Its translation is CASKTQGVANEKLFF.